The T cell receptor (beta chain) under discussion was sequenced for a study of CD8 T cells in Susac syndrome (dated by TCRdb to about 2019). General notes on the study: Among the Susac syndrome patients who were sequenced, clinically active disease was present in 5 or 6 and clinical remission was observed in fewer than ten. At blood withdrawal, Susac syndrome patients were therapy-naive, treated with corticosteroids (with IVIg additionally given to some), or treated with IVIg alone. Whether CD8+ T cell activation and differentiation in Susac syndrome was antigen driven was tested using repertoire sequencing. The study compared CD8+ T cell repertoire clonality among approximately twelve healthy donors, about 14 Susac syndrome patients and fewer than 19 multiple sclerosis patients.

High-throughput TCR beta sequencing profiled peripheral blood CD8+ and CD4+ T cells from healthy donors, Susac syndrome patients and multiple sclerosis patients. The Susac syndrome patients fulfilled recently defined diagnostic criteria for either definite or probable disease. Bulk CD8+ and CD4+ T cells were purified by magnetic negative isolation, whereas CD8+ TEMRA cells were enriched by FACS. Blood was drawn into EDTA tubes, processed within 24 hours, and PBMCs were isolated by density gradient centrifugation. PBMCs destined for TCR sequencing were cryopreserved in liquid nitrogen and later thawed in a 37 °C water bath. The sorted or isolated CD4+, CD8+ and CD8+ TEMRA cells had a purity of 90% or higher. V drops 3 bases and J drops 4 bases, leaving 12 bases in between. The CDR3 contains 13 residues, cysteine and phenylalanine counted. Left in the record is the CDR3 DNA by itself, 39 bases read in frame from the first base. The germline V gene encodes CDR1 SQVTM and CDR2 ANQGSEA.

RNA was extracted with the RNeasy kit and roughly 0.45 to 1 ug was reverse transcribed using random hexamers. The immunoSEQ multiplex PCR assay, which covers 54 Vbeta and 13 Jbeta segments, was used to amplify TCR beta CDR3 regions. PCR amplification bias was corrected using a synthetic template baseline for primer optimization and computational correction. The source study handled its data this way. Reads were assigned to V, D and J genes according to IMGT and analyzed in immunoSEQ Analyzer, with only productive sequences retained. Clonality was calculated as one minus the Shannon entropy normalized by log2 of the number of productive unique sequences. For each patient and control, public and private clones were evaluated among the 100 most prevalent clones. Clones were defined as Susac-specific if absent from the healthy and MS cohorts, from under 1,200 published viral clones and from other ImmuneACCESS disease sequences. TCRdb reanalyzed the raw reads on its own, using fastp at Q25 for trimming and MiXCR for clone calling, and kept in-frame beta chains. Merged by CDR3 protein, the rows form single entries marked with the most common genes and DNA. Clone size and V and J calls follow TCRdb, not the original study. The sample has about 53,000 distinct CDR3 sequences on record, around 93% of them singletons. The ten largest clones capture 0.75% of the sample.

Comment on this clonotype: What antigen it recognizes has not been identified. Base qualities are not provided; no much larger clone lies one nucleotide away.

Overall results and qualifications from the work: Some 15 and five Susac-specific public clones were found in the total CD8+ and CD8+ TEMRA repertoires, respectively. Susac syndrome CD8+ repertoires showed clonal expansion, highest in CD8+ TEMRA cells and greater in clinically active than remitting patients. The study acknowledged that relatively few individuals were included in the TCR sequencing and HLA analysis.

The sequenced sample consisted of CD8+ T cells from PBMCs. This TCR came from a human donor with Susac syndrome. The rearranged chain carries TRBV29-1 and TRBJ1-2; the D gene is perhaps TRBD1, from 5 matching bases. This receptor carries the CDR3 CSVEVREIYGYTF. The base sequence is TGCAGCGTTGAGGTCAGGGAAATCTATGGCTACACCTTC.